A single sample gave rise to the 30 T cell receptor beta chains below, sequenced in a study of spatial heterogeneity in lung cancer. The time point denotes: blood at routine non-recurrence follow-up after resection. Without sorting, whole RNA was sequenced from tumor, nontumor lung or frozen PBMC. TCRdb fed the 5' RACE reads into MiXCR, producing one record per CDR3 protein. In the table there are about 120,000 distinct CDR3 sequences, approximately 12% of which are singletons. The sequences come from PBMCs, collected at follow-up. The receptors stem from a male donor with early-stage non-small cell lung cancer.

This clonotype came up a few times. The chain carries TRBV27 and TRBJ1-6; no reliable D call. Germline CDR1 reads MNHEY; CDR2 reads SMNVEV (reference sequence). The CDR3 has 15 residues. Trimming left V 7 bases short and J 7 bases short, with 17 bases between. The DNA for the CDR3 is TGTGCCAGCAAATTCTCCCTCAGTAACAATTCACCCCTCCACTTT. Translating gives CASKFSLSNNSPLHF.

The J gene is TRBJ2-7, the V gene TRBV20-1; D is ambiguous. Germline CDR1 DFQATT, CDR2 SNEGSKA (reference sequence). V was clipped by 5 bases and J by 3 bases, with 11 bases between them. The CDR3 runs 12 residues. The CDR3 protein is CSAPRWSYEQYF. The DNA of the CDR3 is TGCAGTGCTCCAAGGTGGAGCTACGAGCAGTACTTC.

This clonotype was detected ten times or more. The gene calls are TRBV20-1 and TRBJ2-1; no definite D call. Germline lookup yields CDR1 DFQATT and CDR2 SNEGSKA (reference sequence). This CDR3 has 14 amino acids. V gave up 3 bases and J gave up 1 base, with 10 bases separating them. The CDR3 spells CSASEGNSYNEQFF. The DNA of the CDR3 is TGCAGTGCTAGCGAAGGGAATTCCTACAATGAGCAGTTCTTC.

This clonotype was counted ten times or more. This chain uses TRBV28 with TRBJ1-1; 7 bases are a match to TRBD1. In germline, CDR1 is MDHEN, CDR2 SYDVKM. V shed 5 bases and J 3 bases; nucleotides not matched to a gene: 6. The CDR3 length is 14 residues. The CDR3 DNA reads as TGTGCCAGCAGTGCGCTGACAGGGTACACTGAAGCTTTCTTT. It translates to CASSALTGYTEAFF.

The chain is built from TRBV20-1 and TRBJ1-5, with TRBD1 matching 7 bases. The CDR3 extends over 16 amino acids. The ends lost 4 bases at V and 0 bases at J; junction bases unmatched: 9. Germline V CDR1 and CDR2: DFQATT, SNEGSKA (reference sequence). The CDR3 DNA sequence: TGCAGTGCTAAGGGGGCAGAGGAATATAGCAATCAGCCCCAGCATTTT. It is translated as CSAKGAEEYSNQPQHF.

This clonotype was observed a handful of times. The chain carries TRBV27 and TRBJ2-5; the match to TRBD1 covers 10 bases. The CDR3 extends over 14 amino acids. Unmatched junction bases numbered 3, after V lost 8 bases and J lost 0 bases. Germline-derived CDR1 and CDR2 are MNHEY and SMNVEV (reference sequence). CDR3 nucleotides: TGTGCCAGCGGGGGACAGGGGAACCAAGAGACCCAGTACTTC. Its protein is CASGGQGNQETQYF.

There are many counts of this clonotype. The chain uses TRBV11-1 and TRBJ1-1; D is unclear. Between the trimmed V and J ends, which lost 5 bases and 1 base, there was a span of 8 bases. The CDR3 totals 13 residues. Per germline, CDR1 SGHAT and CDR2 FQDESV (reference sequence). For the CDR3, the DNA is TGTGCCAGCAGCCTAACGGGGAACACTGAAGCTTTCTTT. This encodes CASSLTGNTEAFF. Complete variable domain (other parts from reference TRBV11-1 and TRBJ1-1): EAEVAQSPRYKITEKSQAVAFWCDPISGHATLYWYRQILGQGPELLVQFQDESVVDDSQLPKDRFSAERLKGVDSTLKIQPAELGDSAMYLCASSLTGNTEAFFGQGTRLTVV.

This clonotype was picked up many times. This sequence joins TRBV12-3 or TRBV12-4 and TRBJ2-1, with D possibly TRBD1 on 6 matching bases. V was clipped by 11 bases and J by 9 bases, with 17 bases between them. The length of the CDR3 is 12 residues. The CDR3 region has the DNA TGTGCCTCCCGATTAGGGGGACGTGAGCAGTTCTTC. It translates to CASRLGGREQFF.

This clonotype has a handful of counts. The chain has TRBV12-3 or TRBV12-4 and TRBJ2-7; D is unresolved. The CDR3 runs to 13 residues. V lost 1 base to trimming and J lost 5 bases, with 9 bases between them. CDR3 residues: CASSLGSRDEQYF. For the CDR3, the DNA is TGTGCCAGCAGTTTAGGCAGTCGGGACGAGCAGTACTTC.

This clonotype has at least ten counts. This chain links TRBV29-1 with TRBJ1-6, with D maybe TRBD1 (5 bases). This CDR3 contains 15 residues. CDR1 and CDR2 from the germline V gene are SQVTM and ANQGSEA. V lost 2 bases and J 9 bases, leaving 17 bases between the germline ends. The CDR3 region is CSVEMRDRSCSPLHF. In DNA form, the CDR3 reads TGCAGCGTTGAAATGAGGGACCGTAGTTGTTCACCCCTCCACTTT.

This clonotype has more than one count but fewer than ten. The genes are TRBV11-2 and TRBJ2-1; D not resolved. V was pared by 3 bases and J by 10 bases, with 7 bases between. Germline CDR1 and CDR2: SGHAT and FQNNGV. The CDR3 runs 11 residues. CDR3: CASSFPAEQFF. The CDR3 coding sequence is TGTGCCAGCAGCTTTCCAGCCGAGCAGTTCTTC.

There are many counts of this clonotype. In DNA form, the CDR3 reads TGCAGCGTGACCGGGGGGGCTATCGGGACAGATACGCAGTATTTT. Translated: CSVTGGAIGTDTQYF. This chain connects TRBV29-1 to TRBJ2-3; 8 nucleotides align to TRBD2. The V segment lost 6 bases and the J segment 3 bases; nucleotides outside the gene matches: 11. The CDR3 is made up of 15 amino acids. Germline values: CDR1 SQVTM, CDR2 ANQGSEA.

This clonotype was seen ten or more times. The chain uses TRBV5-1 and TRBJ1-3, with 7 positions matching TRBD1. This CDR3 spans 15 amino acids. The germline gives CDR1 SGHRS, CDR2 YFSETQ. V was clipped by 5 bases and J by 2 bases; unmatched bases: 7. For the CDR3, the DNA is TGCGCCAGCAGTCGGGGACAGCCGGCTGGAAACACCATATATTTT. As protein: CASSRGQPAGNTIYF.

V usage is TRBV19 and J usage is TRBJ2-3; D not certain. CDR3 length: 13 amino acids. The germline V gene has CDR1 LNHDA and CDR2 SQIVND (reference sequence). Deletions cut 5 bases from V and 2 bases from J, with 8 bases between. This chain's CDR3 is CASSPRYTDTQYF. The CDR3 DNA sequence: TGTGCCAGTAGTCCCCGGTACACAGATACGCAGTATTTT.

There are many counts of this clonotype. This chain links TRBV11-1 with TRBJ1-2, with 7 bases fitting TRBD1. This CDR3 is built from 17 residues. Trimming at V came to 1 base and at J to 2 bases, leaving 10 bases not matched to a gene. Germline V gene sequence: CDR1 SGHAT, CDR2 FQDESV (reference sequence). The CDR3 here is CASSLDRARQGNYGYTF. DNA of the CDR3: TGTGCCAGCAGCTTAGACCGGGCGCGACAGGGCAACTATGGCTACACCTTC.

The chain has TRBV4-2 and TRBJ2-3; D is uncertain. CDR3 size: 14 residues. Trimming removed 0 bases from V and 6 bases from J, with 10 bases in between. Germline assignment: CDR1 LGHNA and CDR2 YNFKEQ. The CDR3 here is CASSQDRSMDTQYF. CDR3 coding DNA: TGTGCCAGCAGCCAAGATCGAAGCATGGATACGCAGTATTTT.

In this sample, this clonotype turned up many times. The chain uses TRBV6-5 and TRBJ1-2; TRBD1 might be the D (5 bases). This CDR3 comprises 14 residues. Germline V lookup: CDR1 MNHEY, CDR2 SVGAGI. The germline V and J ends were trimmed by 5 bases and 1 base, with 11 bases remaining between them. The CDR3, as DNA: TGTGCCAGCAGTAAAGGACACTTTAACTATGGCTACACCTTC. Protein: CASSKGHFNYGYTF.

This clonotype has a single count. The conserved phenylalanine or tryptophan normally closing the CDR3 is absent here, so this likely arose from a read error. The chain's CDR3 is CSVYTDTQYY. CDR3 in DNA: TGCAGCGTATACACAGATACGCAGTATTAT. The chain recombines TRBV29-1 with TRBJ2-3; D remains unclear. Germline CDR1 SQVTM, CDR2 ANQGSEA. This CDR3 is built from 10 residues. V lost 6 bases, J lost 2 bases, and 3 bases lay in between.

The V and J genes are TRBV18 and TRBJ2-3; D call uncertain. Looked up from germline, CDR1 is KGHSH and CDR2 is LQKENI. The CDR3 sequence is 14 residues long. V shed 5 bases and J shed 4 bases, with 13 bases lying between them. This CDR3 reads CASSGSAGADTQYF. The CDR3 DNA follows: TGTGCCAGCTCAGGGTCCGCCGGCGCAGATACGCAGTATTTT.

The chain uses TRBV30 and TRBJ2-5; TRBD1 agrees at 7 bases. With V trimmed by 4 bases and J by 0 bases, 8 bases remained unmatched. The CDR3 is made up of 15 amino acids. Germline values: CDR1 GTSNPN, CDR2 SVGIG (reference sequence). Written as DNA, the CDR3 is TGTGCCTGGAATAAATGGGACAGCCACCAAGAGACCCAGTACTTC. Translating it yields CAWNKWDSHQETQYF.

This clonotype was counted ten times or more. J is TRBJ2-7 and V is TRBV7-9; D might be TRBD1 (5 bases). Trimming cost V 0 bases and J 5 bases, with 14 bases left between them. Germline CDR1 reads SEHNR; CDR2 reads FQNEAQ (reference sequence). The CDR3 loop spans 15 amino acids. The CDR3 DNA reads TGTGCCAGCAGCTTAGCGCAGGGCAGGGCGAACGAGCAGTACTTC. Amino acids: CASSLAQGRANEQYF.

This clonotype was seen more than once but under ten times. The chain joins TRBV6-5 to TRBJ1-1; a weak D match, TRBD1 (5 bases). Per the germline V gene, CDR1 is MNHEY and CDR2 is SVGAGI. This CDR3 has 12 amino acids. V dropped 6 bases and J dropped 12 bases, with 17 bases sitting between them. DNA of the CDR3: TGTGCCAGCAGCTCCCGGGGGACCGATCCTTTCTTT. It specifies CASSSRGTDPFF.

This clonotype was counted many times. The CDR3 bases are TGTGCCAGCAGTTTTTATGACGGAAGCTCTGGAAACACCATATATTTT. Amino acids: CASSFYDGSSGNTIYF. This chain uses TRBV12-3 or TRBV12-4 with TRBJ1-3; D is unclear. This CDR3 has 16 residues. V lost 3 bases to trimming and J lost 0 bases, with 12 bases between them.

The gene calls are TRBV6-5 and TRBJ1-3; D might be TRBD1 (6 bases). The CDR3 loop spans 16 amino acids. V shed 4 bases and J shed 0 bases, with 13 bases lying between them. The germline V gene has CDR1 MNHEY and CDR2 SVGAGI. CDR3 bases: TGTGCCAGCAGTTCTCTGACAGGACCCTCTGGAAACACCATATATTTT. The encoded protein is CASSSLTGPSGNTIYF.

The sample holds many counts of this clonotype. J is TRBJ1-6 and V is TRBV6-5; D call uncertain. V was shortened by 0 bases and J by 15 bases, with 9 bases between the two germline ends. Germline CDR1 and CDR2: MNHEY and SVGAGI. The CDR3 is 12 amino acids. The CDR3 nucleotides read TGTGCCAGCAGTTACTCCGGGAGAGGCCTCCACTTT. Protein: CASSYSGRGLHF.

This clonotype was observed many times. This chain joins TRBV2 and TRBJ1-1; no reliable D call. The V gene's germline CDR1 is SNHLY and CDR2 FYNNEI. This CDR3 is 13 amino acids long. The ends were cut back, 6 bases at V and 3 bases at J, with 11 bases in the middle. The chain's CDR3 is CASSDTVDTEAFF. CDR3 coding DNA: TGTGCCAGCAGCGACACAGTAGACACTGAAGCTTTCTTT.

The rearrangement uses TRBV12-3 or TRBV12-4 and TRBJ2-7; 8 bases are shared with TRBD1. J was trimmed by 4 bases and V by 6 bases; bases with no gene match: 5. The CDR3 runs to 13 residues. The CDR3 loop is CASSRGQVYEQYF. Written as DNA, the CDR3 is TGTGCCAGCAGCCGGGGACAGGTTTACGAGCAGTACTTC.

This clonotype was recorded only once. This chain joins TRBV5-1 and TRBJ1-1, with TRBD1 as a possible D gene (5 bases). This CDR3 spans 13 amino acids. CDR1 and CDR2 (germline): SGHRS, YFSETQ. V lost 0 bases and J 4 bases, leaving 7 bases between the germline ends. The CDR3 spells CASSLARATEAFF. Here the CDR3 DNA reads TGCGCCAGCAGCTTGGCCAGGGCCACTGAAGCTTTCTTT. Variable domain in full (rest from reference TRBV5-1 and TRBJ1-1): KAGVTQTPRYLIKTRGQQVTLSCSPISGHRSVSWYQQTPGQGLQFLFEYFSETQRNKGNFPGRFSGRQFSNSRSEMNVSTLELGDSALYLCASSLARATEAFFGQGTRLTVV.

V is TRBV23-1 and J is TRBJ2-1, with unresolved D. TRBV23-1 qualifies as an ORF whose function is uncertain. This CDR3 is built from 14 residues. Trimming stripped 2 bases from V and 6 bases from J, with 11 bases between. CDR3 in DNA: TGCGCCAGCAGTCAACAACAACCGTCCAATGAGCAGTTCTTC. It yields the protein CASSQQQPSNEQFF.

This clonotype was seen ten or more times. This chain uses TRBV24-1 with TRBJ2-3; the D gene could be TRBD1 or TRBD2 (5 bases each). Trimming left V 4 bases short and J 9 bases short, with 10 bases between. The length of the CDR3 is 12 residues. CDR1 and CDR2 from the germline V gene are KGHDR and SFDVKD. DNA of the CDR3: TGTGCCACCAGTGAGACAGAGGGCACGCAGTATTTT. Translating gives CATSETEGTQYF.